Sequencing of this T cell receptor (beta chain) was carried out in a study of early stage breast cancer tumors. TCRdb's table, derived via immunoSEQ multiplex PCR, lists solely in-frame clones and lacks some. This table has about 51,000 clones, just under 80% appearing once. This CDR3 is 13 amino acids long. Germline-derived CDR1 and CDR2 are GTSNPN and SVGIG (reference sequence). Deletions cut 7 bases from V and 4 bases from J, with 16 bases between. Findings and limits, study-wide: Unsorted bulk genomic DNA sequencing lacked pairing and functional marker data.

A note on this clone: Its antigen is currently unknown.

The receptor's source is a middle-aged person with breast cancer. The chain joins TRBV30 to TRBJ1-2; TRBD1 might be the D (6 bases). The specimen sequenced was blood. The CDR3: CALNREVIYGYTF. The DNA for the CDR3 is TGTGCCTTAAACAGGGAAGTTATCTATGGCTACACCTTC. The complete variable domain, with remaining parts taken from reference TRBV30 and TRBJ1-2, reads SQTIHQWPATLVQPVGSPLSLECTVEGTSNPNLYWYRQAAGRGLQLLFYSVGIGQISSEVPQNLSASRPQDRQFILSSKKLLLSDSGFYLCALNREVIYGYTFGSGTRLTVV.